Included here is one TCR beta chain sequence, with context. An amount of RNA that ranged from about 0.45 to 1 ug was reverse transcribed with random hexamers. TCR beta CDR3 was amplified by immunoSEQ covering 54 Vbeta and 13 Jbeta. TCRdb re-called the immunoSEQ multiplex PCR reads through MiXCR, storing one row per CDR3 protein. The table records some 96,000 distinct CDR3 sequences, roughly 94% of them present only once. This sample stems from a study of CD8 T cells in Susac syndrome. TEMRA cells underwent FACS enrichment and CD8+ and CD4+ T cells underwent negative isolation. The V end was cut by 3 bases, the J end by 10 bases, with 10 bases between. There are 12 residues in the CDR3. CDR1 is KGHSH and CDR2 is LQKENI in the germline V gene.

Sequenced: CD4+ T cells from PBMCs. The TCR comes from a human donor with Susac syndrome. The rearrangement uses TRBV18 and TRBJ1-5; D uncertain. The CDR3 DNA sequence: TGTGCCAGCTCACCCCTACCGGGACCCCAGCATTTT. Translation: CASSPLPGPQHF.